The clone carrying this T cell receptor beta chain was seen only a few times. The study assigned cohorts using participant-reported clinical history. People in the exposed group encountered a COVID-19 case within 2 weeks before entering the study. The sample comes from a study of blood T cell repertoires in COVID-19. Overall study context: There were acute and convalescent COVID-19 samples, and they came from the United States, Italy and Spain.

V lost 2 bases, J lost 3 bases, and 10 bases lay in between. The germline V gene encodes CDR1 SNHLY and CDR2 FYNNEI. The CDR3 is 14 amino acids. The table came from immunoSEQ multiplex PCR; TCRdb's copy has only in-frame clones and leaves some out. In the table there are about 310,000 clones, 85% of which are singletons. V is TRBV2 and J is TRBJ1-1; a possible D gene is TRBD1 (5 bases). The sequence derives from a woman aged 25 to 39 who had been exposed to COVID-19. The sample taken for sequencing was PBMCs or T cells enriched from blood (not recorded which). The CDR3 protein is CASSEQGLDTEAFF. CDR3 nucleotides: TGTGCCAGCAGTGAACAGGGTCTGGACACTGAAGCTTTCTTT.